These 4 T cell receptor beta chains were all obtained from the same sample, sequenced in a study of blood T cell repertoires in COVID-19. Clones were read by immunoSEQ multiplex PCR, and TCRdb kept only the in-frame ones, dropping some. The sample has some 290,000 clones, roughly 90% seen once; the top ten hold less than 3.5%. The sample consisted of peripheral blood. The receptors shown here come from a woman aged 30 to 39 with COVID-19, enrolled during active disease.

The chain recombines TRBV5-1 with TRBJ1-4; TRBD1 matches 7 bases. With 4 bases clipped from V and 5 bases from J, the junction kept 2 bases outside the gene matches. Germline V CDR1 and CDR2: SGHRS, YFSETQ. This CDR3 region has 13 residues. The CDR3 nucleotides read TGCGCCAGCAGCCAGGGACAGAATGAAAAACTGTTTTTT. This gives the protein CASSQGQNEKLFF. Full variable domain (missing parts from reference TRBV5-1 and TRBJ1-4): KAGVTQTPRYLIKTRGQQVTLSCSPISGHRSVSWYQQTPGQGLQFLFEYFSETQRNKGNFPGRFSGRQFSNSRSEMNVSTLELGDSALYLCASSQGQNEKLFFGSGTQLSVL.

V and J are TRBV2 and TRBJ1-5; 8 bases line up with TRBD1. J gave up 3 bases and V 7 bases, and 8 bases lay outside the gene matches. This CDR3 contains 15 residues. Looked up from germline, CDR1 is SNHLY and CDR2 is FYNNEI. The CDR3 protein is CASTAWTGYNQPQHF. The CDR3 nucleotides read TGTGCCAGCACCGCTTGGACAGGGTACAATCAGCCCCAGCATTTT.

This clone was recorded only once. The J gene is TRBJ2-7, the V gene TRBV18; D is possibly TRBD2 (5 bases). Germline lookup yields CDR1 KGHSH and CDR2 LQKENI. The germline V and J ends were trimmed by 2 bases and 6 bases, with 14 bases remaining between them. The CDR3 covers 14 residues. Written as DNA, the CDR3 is TGTGCCAGCTCACCAATAAACGGGAACCCCGAGCAGTACTTC. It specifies CASSPINGNPEQYF.

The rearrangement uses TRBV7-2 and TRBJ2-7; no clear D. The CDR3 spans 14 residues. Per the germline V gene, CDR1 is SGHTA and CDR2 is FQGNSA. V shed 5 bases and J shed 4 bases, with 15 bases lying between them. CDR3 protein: CASSPRLRHYEQYF. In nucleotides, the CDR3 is TGTGCCAGCAGCCCCAGGCTCCGCCATTACGAGCAGTACTTC. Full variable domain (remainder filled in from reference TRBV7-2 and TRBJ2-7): GAGVSQSPSNKVTEKGKDVELRCDPISGHTALYWYRQSLGQGLEFLIYFQGNSAPDKSGLPSDRFSAERTGGSVSTLTIQRTQQEDSAVYLCASSPRLRHYEQYFGPGTRLTVT.